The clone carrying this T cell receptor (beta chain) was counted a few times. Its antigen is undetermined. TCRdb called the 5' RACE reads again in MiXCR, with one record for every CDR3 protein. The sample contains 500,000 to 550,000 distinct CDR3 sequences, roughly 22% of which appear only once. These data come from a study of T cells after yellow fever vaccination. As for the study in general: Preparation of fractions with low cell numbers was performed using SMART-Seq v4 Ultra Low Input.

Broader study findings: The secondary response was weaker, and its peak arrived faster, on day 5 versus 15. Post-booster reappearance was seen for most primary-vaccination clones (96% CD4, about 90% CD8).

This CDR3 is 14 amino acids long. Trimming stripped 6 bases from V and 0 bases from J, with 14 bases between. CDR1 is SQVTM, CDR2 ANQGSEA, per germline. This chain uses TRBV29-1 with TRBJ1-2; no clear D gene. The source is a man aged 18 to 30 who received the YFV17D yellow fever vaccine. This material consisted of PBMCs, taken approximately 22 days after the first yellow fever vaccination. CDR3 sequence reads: CSVVRQQSNYGYTF. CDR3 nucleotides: TGCAGCGTGGTCCGGCAGCAGTCTAACTATGGCTACACCTTC.